Each of the 15 T cell receptor beta chains below was sequenced from the same sample in a study of cytomegalovirus exposure and HLA in healthy donors. PCR amplification relied on 60 Vbeta primers (plus 13 Jbeta primers). The method was immunoSEQ multiplex PCR; TCRdb's version includes in-frame clones alone and lacks a portion of them. The sample shows tens of thousands of clones, 70% to 85% of them seen only once. Sequences were obtained from PBMCs. The receptors were gathered from a man aged 25-45 years in good health and CMV-seronegative.

The CDR3 protein is CASRLSRMNSPLHF. CDR3 DNA: TGTGCCAGCAGATTATCCAGAATGAATTCACCCCTCCACTTT. The genes are TRBV6-5 and TRBJ1-6; no reliable D call. Trimming removed 6 bases from V and 7 bases from J, with 13 bases in between. Germline CDR1 and CDR2: MNHEY and SVGAGI. The CDR3 covers 14 residues.

The V call is TRBV5-1, the J call TRBJ2-7, with 9 bases lining up with TRBD1. CDR1 SGHRS and CDR2 YFSETQ come from the germline V gene. The J segment lost 0 bases and the V segment lost 4 bases, leaving 5 bases of the junction unmatched. The CDR3 length is 15 residues. In nucleotides, the CDR3 is TGCGCCAGCAGCCCGGGACAGGGACACTCCTACGAGCAGTACTTC. Protein product: CASSPGQGHSYEQYF. The full variable domain, in which reference TRBV5-1 and TRBJ2-7 provide the parts outside the CDR3, is KAGVTQTPRYLIKTRGQQVTLSCSPISGHRSVSWYQQTPGQGLQFLFEYFSETQRNKGNFPGRFSGRQFSNSRSEMNVSTLELGDSALYLCASSPGQGHSYEQYFGPGTRLTVT.

In DNA, the CDR3 is TGTGCCAGCAGCCCCGACAGGACCACAGATACGCAGTATTTT. Protein sequence: CASSPDRTTDTQYF. This chain connects TRBV6-5 to TRBJ2-3, with D possibly being TRBD1 (6 bases). Trimming shortened V by 6 bases and J by 2 bases, and 12 bases separated the two germline ends. CDR3 size: 14 residues. Germline assignment: CDR1 MNHEY and CDR2 SVGAGI.

This chain links TRBV6-1 with TRBJ1-1; tentatively, D is TRBD1 (5 bases). The CDR3 spans 16 residues. Trimming took off 2 bases at V and 0 bases at J, with 13 bases between the two ends. Germline V gene data show CDR1 as MNHNS and CDR2 as SASEGT. CDR3 in DNA: TGTGCCAGCAGTGAAATCACAGGCCTTATGAACACTGAAGCTTTCTTT. Translation gives CASSEITGLMNTEAFF.

With regard to this clone: Different DNA sequences within this sample yield the same CDR3. V and J are TRBV4-1 and TRBJ1-2; D not resolved. The V and J ends lost 0 bases and 4 bases respectively, with 3 bases between them. The germline gives CDR1 MGHRA, CDR2 YSYEKL. The CDR3 extends over 12 amino acids. This chain's CDR3 is CASSQDRYGYTF. DNA for the CDR3: TGCGCCAGCAGCCAAGATCGCTATGGCTACACCTTC.

The chain has TRBV27 and TRBJ1-5; TRBD1 matches at 7 bases. CDR1 and CDR2 from the germline V gene are MNHEY and SMNVEV (reference sequence). The CDR3 loop spans 14 amino acids. Unmatched junction bases numbered 10, after V lost 5 bases and J lost 9 bases. CDR3 nucleotides: TGTGCCAGCAGTCCAGACAGGGTATGGGGGCCCCAGCATTTT. This codes for CASSPDRVWGPQHF.

The chain employs TRBV10-3 and TRBJ2-5; TRBD1 matches at 7 bases. CDR1 is ENHRY and CDR2 is SYGVKD in the germline V gene. CDR3 length: 14 amino acids. The J segment lost 3 bases and the V segment lost 5 bases, leaving 6 bases of the junction unmatched. The CDR3 bases are TGTGCCATCAGTCCGGGGACAGTTGAAGAGACCCAGTACTTC. Protein product: CAISPGTVEETQYF.

The gene calls are TRBV6-5 and TRBJ1-1; D possibly corresponds to TRBD1 (5 bases). Germline values: CDR1 MNHEY, CDR2 SVGAGI. The CDR3 length is 15 residues. Trimming took 3 bases from V and 4 from J, leaving 15 bases between them. The CDR3 nucleotides read TGTGCCAGCAGTTATGGGGCTCGGTCGGGCACTGAAGCTTTCTTT. Translated, it gives CASSYGARSGTEAFF.

The rearrangement joins TRBV4-1 to TRBJ1-4; maybe TRBD1 (6 bases). Germline assignment: CDR1 MGHRA and CDR2 YSYEKL. Trimming shortened V by 0 bases and J by 6 bases, and 29 bases separated the two germline ends. The CDR3 has 21 residues. The CDR3 is CASSQETPGRGIIREYEKLFF. The CDR3, as DNA: TGCGCCAGCAGCCAAGAGACCCCGGGCAGGGGAATCATTCGGGAATATGAAAAACTGTTTTTT.

This clone has only one observation. The DNA for the CDR3 is TGTGCCAGCAGCCATTGGGGCACACCAACATCAGAGACCCAGTACTTC. Translating gives CASSHWGTPTSETQYF. The chain joins TRBV14 to TRBJ2-5; maybe TRBD1 (5 bases). V shed 3 bases and J shed 4 bases, with 18 bases lying between them. The CDR3 totals 16 residues. Germline V gene lookup returns CDR1 SGHDN and CDR2 FVKESK.

The chain is built from TRBV19 and TRBJ1-1; unclear D gene. The V gene's germline CDR1 is LNHDA and CDR2 SQIVND (reference sequence). There are 14 residues in the CDR3. V was clipped by 9 bases and J by 6 bases, with 20 bases between them. In DNA form, the CDR3 reads TGTGCCAGCCAAAACGGCGGAGATTTGGCTGAAGCTTTCTTT. Translation: CASQNGGDLAEAFF.

The rearrangement uses TRBV4-2 and TRBJ2-3, with a weak D call TRBD2 (6 bases). V was cut by 4 bases and J by 3 bases, with 17 bases left in between. The CDR3 loop spans 16 amino acids. The germline V gene encodes CDR1 LGHNA and CDR2 YNFKEQ. The CDR3 sequence is CASSPNTAGRTDTQYF. CDR3 nucleotides: TGTGCCAGCAGCCCCAACACGGCGGGACGAACAGATACGCAGTATTTT.

The chain joins TRBV4-2 to TRBJ1-4; no definite D call. CDR1 is LGHNA, CDR2 YNFKEQ, per germline. This CDR3 has 13 residues. V lost 4 bases, J lost 7 bases, and 10 bases lay in between. CDR3 residues: CASSRPEGEKLFF. CDR3 in DNA: TGTGCCAGCAGCCGGCCGGAGGGTGAAAAACTGTTTTTT.

The chain has TRBV5-1 and TRBJ2-7; 9 positions agree with TRBD1. Losses at the gene ends were 2 bases for V and 3 bases for J; bases not matched to a gene: 3. Germline V gene sequence: CDR1 SGHRS, CDR2 YFSETQ. The CDR3 is 14 residues long. The CDR3 here is CASSLRDRDYEQYF. The CDR3, as DNA: TGCGCCAGCAGCTTAAGGGACAGGGACTACGAGCAGTACTTC.

This sequence joins TRBV6-1 and TRBJ1-1; 7 bases match TRBD1. CDR3 size: 13 residues. Germline CDR1 is MNHNS and CDR2 is SASEGT. The junction had 5 bases not matched to a gene; V was cut back by 6 bases and J by 4 bases. CDR3 in amino acids: CASSLTGPTEAFF. CDR3 nucleotides: TGTGCCAGCAGCCTGACAGGGCCCACTGAAGCTTTCTTT.